This TCR beta chain came from a study of STAT5B mutations in CD4+ large granular lymphocyte leukemia. V lost 5 bases to trimming and J lost 1 base, with 24 bases between them. The CDR3 sequence is 18 residues long. Looked up from germline, CDR1 is LNHDA and CDR2 is SQIVND (reference sequence). The method was immunoSEQ multiplex PCR; TCRdb's version includes in-frame clones alone and lacks a portion of them. The sample shows approximately 34,000 clones, 72% of them seen only once. This receptor was identified in a human donor in good health. The genes are TRBV19 and TRBJ2-7, with D perhaps matching TRBD1 (5 bases). The source material was CD4+ T cells from blood buffy coats. CDR3 in DNA: TGTGCCAGTAGTCCCAGGGCGAAGAGCTCCTTCGATTCCTACGAGCAGTACTTC. Translation: CASSPRAKSSFDSYEQYF.